What follows is one TCR beta chain and its context. This sample was taken from a study of PD-1 blockade in mismatch repair-deficient tumors. V lost 4 bases, J lost 10 bases, and 6 bases stayed unmatched. Germline V gives CDR1 MNHNS, CDR2 SASEGT. CDR3 length: 14 amino acids. This table comes from immunoSEQ multiplex PCR, and its TCRdb copy is limited to in-frame clones, with some not included. This table holds roughly 120,000 clones, roughly 80% found once. This clonotype was sampled from an adult with mismatch repair-deficient cancer. The source was peripheral blood, collected roughly 60 weeks after starting pembrolizumab. The V and J genes are TRBV6-1 and TRBJ2-1; the match to TRBD2 covers 11 bases. The CDR3 sequence is CASSVAGGPWEQFF. The CDR3 region has the DNA TGTGCCAGCAGTGTAGCGGGAGGGCCGTGGGAGCAGTTCTTC.